The 27 T cell receptor beta chains below come from one sample, sequenced in a study of OX40 agonist ivuxolimab in advanced cancers. Clones were read by immunoSEQ multiplex PCR, and TCRdb kept only the in-frame ones, dropping some. The sample includes 55,000 to 95,000 clones, 80% to 90% of them seen just once. The specimen was CD4+ or CD8+ T cells sorted from blood, collected in a trial of the OX40 agonist ivuxolimab. These receptors all stem from an adult with an advanced solid tumor such as melanoma, head and neck, liver or kidney cancer.

CDR3 sequence: CAITPGTSGRVTGELFF. The DNA for the CDR3 is TGTGCCATCACCCCCGGGACTAGCGGGAGGGTCACCGGGGAGCTGTTTTTT. This chain connects TRBV10-3 to TRBJ2-2; TRBD2 agrees at 16 bases. CDR3 length: 17 amino acids. With 7 bases clipped from V and 4 bases from J, the junction kept 6 bases outside the gene matches. CDR1 ENHRY and CDR2 SYGVKD come from the germline V gene.

The chain couples TRBV5-4 to TRBJ2-1; D call uncertain. The CDR3 covers 13 residues. Germline CDR1 is SGHNT and CDR2 is YYREEE (reference sequence). Trimming removed 3 bases from V and 2 bases from J, with 6 bases in between. The CDR3 here is CASSSQAYNEQFF. In DNA, the CDR3 is TGTGCCAGCAGCTCCCAGGCCTACAATGAGCAGTTCTTC.

This chain links TRBV7-2 with TRBJ1-1, with TRBD1 matching 8 bases. Trimming cost V 8 bases and J 3 bases; bases outside gene matches: 11. The CDR3 runs to 15 residues. Germline V lookup: CDR1 SGHTA, CDR2 FQGNSA. CDR3 bases: TGTGCCAGCCGAAGGACAGGGACGGCGTACACTGAAGCTTTCTTT. Amino acid sequence: CASRRTGTAYTEAFF.

This chain connects TRBV19 to TRBJ1-1; the match to TRBD1 covers 11 bases. This CDR3 contains 17 residues. Trimming took 3 bases from V and 10 from J; bases not matched to a gene: 16. Germline V gene sequence: CDR1 LNHDA, CDR2 SQIVND (reference sequence). The CDR3 loop is CASSMSRGQGEVSRAFF. The CDR3 DNA is TGTGCCAGTAGTATGAGCCGGGGACAGGGGGAAGTAAGCCGAGCTTTCTTT.

This sequence joins TRBV6-6 and TRBJ2-7, with TRBD1 matching over 7 bases. CDR1 and CDR2 (germline): MNHNY, SVGAGI (reference sequence). The CDR3 is 16 amino acids. V was clipped by 4 bases and J by 4 bases; unmatched bases: 13. CDR3 residues: CASSLIDDRDGYEQYF. Written as DNA, the CDR3 is TGTGCCAGCAGTTTGATCGACGACAGGGATGGATACGAGCAGTACTTC.

The CDR3: CASSLRLEEGEQFF. CDR3 nucleotides: TGTGCCAGCAGCTTAAGGCTAGAAGAGGGTGAGCAGTTCTTC. The rearrangement joins TRBV7-9 to TRBJ2-1; a weak D match, TRBD2 (5 bases). Looked up from germline, CDR1 is SEHNR and CDR2 is FQNEAQ (reference sequence). Trimming took 2 bases from V and 9 from J, leaving 14 bases between them. The CDR3 consists of 14 residues.

This clone was seen ten or more times. The chain is built from TRBV5-1 and TRBJ1-1, with D uncertain. V lost 0 bases to trimming and J lost 8 bases, with 14 bases between them. The CDR3 consists of 14 residues. The germline V gene has CDR1 SGHRS and CDR2 YFSETQ. The CDR3 coding sequence is TGCGCCAGCAGCTTGGGAACAATCTCTGGGGAAGCTTTCTTT. It codes for CASSLGTISGEAFF.

The CDR3 DNA follows: TGTGCCAGCAGCCTAGACTCCGGGGCTCGTGGGGGGGACGAGCAGTACTTC. Its translation: CASSLDSGARGGDEQYF. The rearrangement links TRBV13 to TRBJ2-7; 7 bases align to TRBD2. Germline V gene lookup returns CDR1 PRHDT and CDR2 FYEKMQ (reference sequence). J was trimmed by 5 bases and V by 5 bases; bases with no gene match: 18. The CDR3 has 17 residues.

The chain uses TRBV10-3 and TRBJ2-5; 8 nucleotides align to TRBD1. J lost 4 bases, V lost 0 bases, and 10 bases had no gene match. This CDR3 is built from 17 residues. Germline V CDR1 and CDR2: ENHRY, SYGVKD. CDR3 amino acids: CAISESGRGRGRETQYF. CDR3 nucleotides: TGTGCCATCAGTGAGTCTGGGCGGGGCAGGGGGCGAGAGACCCAGTACTTC.

V is TRBV6-6 and J is TRBJ2-1; a weak D match, TRBD1 (5 bases). CDR3 length equals 11 residues. The germline gives CDR1 MNHNY, CDR2 SVGAGI (reference sequence). V lost 6 bases, J lost 9 bases, and 9 bases lay in between. The CDR3 nucleotides read TGTGCCAGCAGCCCAGGGTTTGAGCAGTTCTTC. Translation: CASSPGFEQFF.

This CDR3 is CASSFAGSSYEQYF. The CDR3, as DNA: TGCGCCAGCAGCTTCGCCGGGAGCTCCTACGAGCAGTACTTC. J is TRBJ2-7 and V is TRBV5-1; D perhaps matches TRBD2 (6 bases). The germline CDR1 and CDR2 sequences are SGHRS and YFSETQ. Trimming took off 2 bases at V and 0 bases at J, with 9 bases between the two ends. The CDR3 covers 14 residues.

V usage is TRBV19 and J usage is TRBJ2-7; perhaps TRBD1 as D (6 bases). V shed 5 bases and J shed 4 bases, with 18 bases lying between them. The germline V gene encodes CDR1 LNHDA and CDR2 SQIVND (reference sequence). CDR3 length equals 15 residues. In DNA, the CDR3 is TGTGCCAGTAGTCCCTCAGGGGCCACTCTTTACGAGCAGTACTTC. Its protein product is CASSPSGATLYEQYF.

For this clone: Germline and junction disagree at one end, which may indicate a read error. The chain recombines TRBV6-5 with TRBJ2-1; 10 nucleotides match TRBD2. The germline gives CDR1 MNHEY, CDR2 SVGAGI. This CDR3 is built from 15 residues. The CDR3 reads CASREPGLANNKQFF. For the CDR3, the DNA is TGTGCCAGCAGAGAGCCGGGACTAGCGAACAATAAGCAGTTCTTC.

The chain links TRBV5-8 to TRBJ1-1; D is perhaps TRBD1 (6 bases). V gave up 4 bases and J gave up 4 bases, with 14 bases separating them. CDR1 and CDR2 (germline): SGHTS, YDEGEE. The CDR3 extends over 14 amino acids. The CDR3 here is CASSPGMGATEAFF. CDR3 DNA sequence: TGTGCCAGCAGCCCTGGGATGGGGGCCACTGAAGCTTTCTTT. The full variable domain, its missing parts supplied by reference TRBV5-8 and TRBJ1-1, is EAGVTQSPTHLIKTRGQQATLRCSPISGHTSVYWYQQALGLGLQFLLWYDEGEERNRGNFPPRFSGRQFPNYSSELNVNALELEDSALYLCASSPGMGATEAFFGQGTRLTVV.

The chain links TRBV6-5 to TRBJ1-1; 7 bases agree with TRBD1. Germline V gives CDR1 MNHEY, CDR2 SVGAGI. This CDR3 comprises 16 residues. V shed 2 bases, J shed 0 bases, and the junction held 6 bases outside the gene matches. CDR3 sequence: CASSYNPTGVNTEAFF. CDR3 DNA sequence: TGTGCCAGCAGTTACAATCCCACAGGGGTGAACACTGAAGCTTTCTTT.

The chain combines TRBV9 with TRBJ2-3; D might be TRBD2 (6 bases). The CDR3 contains 16 residues. Per germline, CDR1 SGDLS and CDR2 YYNGEE. The ends were cut back, 0 bases at V and 0 bases at J, with 11 bases in the middle. This chain's CDR3 is CASSVGTGASTDTQYF. DNA for the CDR3: TGTGCCAGCAGCGTAGGGACGGGAGCAAGCACAGATACGCAGTATTTT.

V and J are TRBV10-3 and TRBJ1-1, with 7 positions matching TRBD1. V was pared by 10 bases and J by 0 bases, with 11 bases of the junction left unmatched. The CDR3 loop spans 15 amino acids. Germline V gene sequence: CDR1 ENHRY, CDR2 SYGVKD. This chain's CDR3 is CATHEGAGVNTEAFF. For the CDR3, the DNA is TGTGCCACCCACGAGGGGGCAGGGGTGAACACTGAAGCTTTCTTT.

The rearrangement uses TRBV21-1 and TRBJ2-2; TRBD2, the D gene given by the table, was not confirmed from the DNA. TRBV21-1 is assigned pseudogene status. The CDR3 has 16 amino acids. DNA of the CDR3: TGTGCCAGCAGCAAAGAAGTGGGAGCCGACACCGGGGAGCTGTTTTTT. As protein: CASSKEVGADTGELFF.

The chain uses TRBV2 and TRBJ1-1; TRBD1 aligns across 7 bases. After removal of 7 bases from V and 0 bases from J, the junction contained 8 bases not matched to a gene. Germline CDR1 reads SNHLY; CDR2 reads FYNNEI. The CDR3 spans 15 residues. The CDR3 protein is CASTEGATLNTEAFF. The CDR3 nucleotides are TGTGCCAGCACCGAGGGGGCAACTTTGAACACTGAAGCTTTCTTT.

As regards this clone: A junction boundary mismatches the germline segment, possibly from a read error. CDR3 in amino acids: CASGFEVDKNIQYF. The CDR3 nucleotides read TGCGCCAGCGGCTTTGAGGTAGACAAAAACATTCAGTACTTC. This rearrangement joins TRBV5-1 to TRBJ2-4; D not certain. CDR1 is SGHRS and CDR2 is YFSETQ in the germline V gene. The CDR3 sequence is 14 residues long.

This chain connects TRBV11-2 to TRBJ2-1; D may be TRBD1 (5 bases). The CDR3 is 14 residues long. Germline values: CDR1 SGHAT, CDR2 FQNNGV. The V and J ends lost 7 bases and 12 bases respectively, with 22 bases between them. CDR3 protein: CASKKGVTPTGQFF. The CDR3 DNA reads TGTGCCAGCAAGAAAGGGGTTACCCCTACTGGGCAGTTCTTC.

In this sample, this clone turned up once. This chain uses TRBV10-3 with TRBJ1-4; D gene uncertain. The CDR3 consists of 15 residues. In germline, CDR1 is ENHRY, CDR2 SYGVKD. The ends were cut back, 0 bases at V and 6 bases at J, with 11 bases in the middle. This CDR3 is CAISESDGRHEKLFF. CDR3 sequence (DNA): TGTGCCATCAGTGAGTCGGATGGCAGGCATGAAAAACTGTTTTTT.

This chain uses TRBV5-1 with TRBJ2-3, with 14 bases fitting TRBD2. The CDR3 totals 17 residues. V shed 0 bases and J 5 bases; nucleotides not matched to a gene: 5. CDR1 and CDR2 from the germline V gene are SGHRS and YFSETQ. CDR3 coding DNA: TGCGCCAGCAGCTTGGGGACTAGCGGGAGGATCAGAGATACGCAGTATTTT. Translation gives CASSLGTSGRIRDTQYF.

V gene TRBV7-9 combines with J gene TRBJ2-7; D may be TRBD1 or TRBD2 (5 bases each). CDR3 length: 17 amino acids. From germline, CDR1 is SEHNR and CDR2 FQNEAQ (reference sequence). Trimming removed 5 bases at V and 2 bases at J, with 22 bases between. The CDR3 DNA follows: TGTGCCAGCAGCCTAGGCGAAGGGGACGTTGGTACCTACGAGCAGTACTTC. It encodes CASSLGEGDVGTYEQYF.

The gene calls are TRBV12-5 and TRBJ2-3; D possibly matches TRBD1 or TRBD2 (5 bases each). Looked up from germline, CDR1 is LGHNT and CDR2 is FRNRAP. This CDR3 has 12 residues. Trimming shortened V by 6 bases and J by 6 bases, and 10 bases separated the two germline ends. CDR3 DNA sequence: TGTGCTAGTGGCAGGGACCTGGATACGCAGTATTTT. As protein: CASGRDLDTQYF.

The V gene is TRBV19, the J gene TRBJ2-2; weak D call: TRBD2 (5 bases). There are 15 residues in the CDR3. Germline loops: CDR1 LNHDA, CDR2 SQIVND (reference sequence). V was pared by 5 bases and J by 2 bases, with 12 bases between. CDR3 amino acids: CASSPGKLNTGELFF. CDR3 nucleotides: TGTGCCAGTAGTCCCGGGAAACTAAACACCGGGGAGCTGTTTTTT.

This chain connects TRBV7-9 to TRBJ2-7, with D uncertain. V was shortened by 0 bases and J by 0 bases, with 6 bases between the two germline ends. The CDR3 is 14 amino acids. Germline CDR1 and CDR2: SEHNR and FQNEAQ (reference sequence). The CDR3: CASSLAQSSYEQYF. The CDR3 region has the DNA TGTGCCAGCAGCTTAGCACAGAGCTCCTACGAGCAGTACTTC.